A single sample is the source of the 9 T cell receptor beta chains below, sequenced in a study of identical twins. Each CDR3 protein is one row after TCRdb ran MiXCR on the 5' RACE reads. The sample lists some 710,000 distinct CDR3 sequences; less than 7% were seen once. Sequencing used naive T cells sorted from blood. Every receptor here comes from a young man in good health.

CDR3 bases: TGTGCCAGCAGTTACTCGAAACATCAACAGGGCTCCTACAATGAGCAGTTCTTC. It codes for CASSYSKHQQGSYNEQFF. This rearrangement joins TRBV6-5 to TRBJ2-1; D is possibly TRBD1 (6 bases). The V and J ends lost 0 bases and 0 bases respectively, with 15 bases between them. CDR3 length equals 18 residues. CDR1 is MNHEY, CDR2 SVGAGI, per germline.

There are a few counts of this clonotype. The gene calls are TRBV6-2 or TRBV6-3 and TRBJ2-1; D unresolved. The CDR3 contains 15 residues. Germline V gene data show CDR1 as MNHEY and CDR2 as SVGEGT. Trimming took off 0 bases at V and 4 bases at J, with 10 bases between the two ends. This chain's CDR3 is CASSYSGLVYNEQFF. Written as DNA, the CDR3 is TGTGCCAGCAGTTACTCTGGCCTAGTTTACAATGAGCAGTTCTTC.

This clonotype was recorded many times. This sequence joins TRBV7-9 and TRBJ2-5, with 7 nucleotides matching TRBD2. Germline V gene lookup returns CDR1 SEHNR and CDR2 FQNEAQ (reference sequence). The CDR3 loop spans 14 amino acids. Germline trimming cut 8 bases from V and 3 bases from J; bases unmatched to any gene: 9. CDR3 DNA: TGTGCCAGCGAATTCGGGACTATTAAAGAGACCCAGTACTTC. It is translated as CASEFGTIKETQYF.

V usage is TRBV20-1 and J usage is TRBJ2-3; D remains ambiguous. Trimming left V 3 bases short and J 7 bases short, with 17 bases between. This CDR3 is 14 amino acids long. The germline V gene encodes CDR1 DFQATT and CDR2 SNEGSKA (reference sequence). The CDR3 is CSASTGPAGNTQYF. CDR3 nucleotide sequence: TGCAGTGCTAGTACTGGCCCGGCCGGCAATACGCAGTATTTT.

This clonotype was counted many times. The chain couples TRBV27 to TRBJ2-7, with D possibly matching TRBD2 (6 bases). The CDR3 has 14 amino acids. The V end lost 4 bases, the J end lost 3 bases, and 13 bases lay between the germline ends. Germline-derived CDR1 and CDR2 are MNHEY and SMNVEV (reference sequence). For the CDR3, the DNA is TGTGCCAGCAGTTGGGGGACTGGAAACTACGAGCAGTACTTC. Protein: CASSWGTGNYEQYF.

This clonotype was observed a few times. This rearrangement joins TRBV7-2 to TRBJ2-3, with D unresolved. The germline CDR1 and CDR2 sequences are SGHTA and FQGNSA. Deletions cut 5 bases from V and 10 bases from J, with 10 bases between. The CDR3 has 11 amino acids. CDR3 sequence reads: CASSPSLAQYF. The CDR3 DNA follows: TGTGCCAGCAGCCCTAGTCTTGCGCAGTATTTT. The full variable domain, rest sourced from reference TRBV7-2 and TRBJ2-3, is GAGVSQSPSNKVTEKGKDVELRCDPISGHTALYWYRQSLGQGLEFLIYFQGNSAPDKSGLPSDRFSAERTGGSVSTLTIQRTQQEDSAVYLCASSPSLAQYFGPGTRLTVL.

The chain couples TRBV7-6 to TRBJ2-3; 13 bases fit TRBD2. Germline V lookup: CDR1 SGHVS, CDR2 FNYEAQ. Trimming cost V 1 base and J 3 bases; bases outside gene matches: 1. The CDR3 is made up of 16 amino acids. The CDR3 loop is CASSLGTSGGTDTQYF. CDR3 coding DNA: TGTGCCAGCAGCTTAGGGACTAGCGGGGGAACAGATACGCAGTATTTT.

The chain joins TRBV6-1 to TRBJ1-6; the match to TRBD1 covers 7 bases. The germline V gene encodes CDR1 MNHNS and CDR2 SASEGT. Unmatched junction bases numbered 7, after V lost 7 bases and J lost 7 bases. The CDR3 runs 14 residues. For the CDR3, the DNA is TGTGCCAGCACACGACAGGGAGGGAATTCACCCCTCCACTTT. This gives the protein CASTRQGGNSPLHF.

The chain has TRBV20-1 and TRBJ2-3; D gene ambiguous. This CDR3 has 16 amino acids. Germline V CDR1 and CDR2: DFQATT, SNEGSKA (reference sequence). V lost 5 bases to trimming and J lost 0 bases, with 18 bases between them. Here the CDR3 DNA reads TGCAGTGCTCACTCCTCCGGGCAGGCTAGCACAGATACGCAGTATTTT. The encoded protein is CSAHSSGQASTDTQYF.